The 3 T cell receptor beta chains listed next were all sequenced from one sample in a study of cytomegalovirus exposure and HLA in healthy donors. Primers for the PCR totalled 60 Vbeta and 13 Jbeta. Produced via immunoSEQ multiplex PCR; TCRdb's table is partial and in-frame only. This sample has over 150,000 clones, with 80% found just once. The source material was PBMCs. The source is a woman between 50 and 59 years old in good health and CMV-seropositive.

This sequence joins TRBV7-3 and TRBJ1-2; 8 bases align to TRBD1. Germline CDR1 reads SGHTA; CDR2 reads FQGTGA. After removal of 5 bases from V and 7 bases from J, the junction contained 6 bases not matched to a gene. The CDR3 is made up of 13 amino acids. In DNA, the CDR3 is TGTGCCAGCAGCCCAGGGACAGGAATTGGCTACACCTTC. This gives the protein CASSPGTGIGYTF. The whole variable domain, filled in from reference TRBV7-3 and TRBJ1-2, reads GAGVSQTPSNKVTEKGKYVELRCDPISGHTALYWYRQSLGQGPEFLIYFQGTGAADDSGLPNDRFFAVRPEGSVSTLKIQRTERGDSAVYLCASSPGTGIGYTFGSGTRLTVV.

In this sample, this clone turned up a few times. The sample holds other DNA sequences that translate to the same CDR3. The rearrangement uses TRBV6-5 and TRBJ1-5; the match to TRBD1 covers 9 bases. The germline CDR1 and CDR2 sequences are MNHEY and SVGAGI. Germline trimming cut 5 bases from V and 6 bases from J; bases unmatched to any gene: 2. CDR3 length: 13 residues. The CDR3 nucleotides read TGTGCCAGCAGTCCGGACAGGGGTCAGCCCCAGCATTTT. It encodes CASSPDRGQPQHF.

The V gene is TRBV2, the J gene TRBJ1-2; no clear D gene. Trimming stripped 8 bases from V and 2 bases from J, with 9 bases between. This CDR3 is 12 amino acids long. Germline V CDR1 and CDR2: SNHLY, FYNNEI. Written as DNA, the CDR3 is TGTGCCAGCTGTCCAGGAAACTATGGCTACACCTTC. Translating it yields CASCPGNYGYTF. The variable domain in full, with the rest retrieved from reference TRBV2 and TRBJ1-2, is EPEVTQTPSHQVTQMGQEVILRCVPISNHLYFYWYRQILGQKVEFLVSFYNNEISEKSEIFDDQFSVERPDGSNFTLKIRSTKLEDSAMYFCASCPGNYGYTFGSGTRLTVV.